This TCR beta chain is from a study of OX40 agonist ivuxolimab in advanced cancers. Study outcomes and limitations: Clones of CD4+ and CD8+ blood T cells grew by week 6 at doses of 0.1 to 3.0 mg/kg. The study found that CD8+ T cells averaged more expanded clones than CD4+. Antigens targeted by the expanded peripheral T cells were not determined.

Deletions cut 5 bases from V and 4 bases from J, with 7 bases between. The V gene's germline CDR1 is DFQATT and CDR2 SNEGSKA (reference sequence). This CDR3 contains 11 residues. This clone was found once. The antigen remains undetermined. This table comes from immunoSEQ multiplex PCR, and its TCRdb copy is limited to in-frame clones, with some not included. The data contain tens of thousands of clones, just over 90% of them singletons. The specimen comprised CD4+ or CD8+ T cells sorted from blood, sampled in a trial of the OX40 agonist ivuxolimab. This chain uses TRBV20-1 with TRBJ2-3; D call uncertain. The sequence was collected from an adult with an advanced solid tumor such as melanoma, head and neck, liver or kidney cancer. This CDR3 is CSAHGADTQYF. In DNA, the CDR3 is TGCAGTGCTCACGGCGCAGATACGCAGTATTTT.